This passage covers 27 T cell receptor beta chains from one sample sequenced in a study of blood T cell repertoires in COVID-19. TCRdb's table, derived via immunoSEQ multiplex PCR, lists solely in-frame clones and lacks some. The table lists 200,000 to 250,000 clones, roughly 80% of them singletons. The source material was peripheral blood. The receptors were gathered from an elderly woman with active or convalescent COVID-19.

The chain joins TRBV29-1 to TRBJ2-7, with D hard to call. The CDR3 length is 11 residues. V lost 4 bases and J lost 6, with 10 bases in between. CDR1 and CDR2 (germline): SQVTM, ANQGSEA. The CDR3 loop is CSVGQSFEQYF. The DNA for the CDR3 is TGCAGCGTTGGGCAGTCATTCGAGCAGTACTTC.

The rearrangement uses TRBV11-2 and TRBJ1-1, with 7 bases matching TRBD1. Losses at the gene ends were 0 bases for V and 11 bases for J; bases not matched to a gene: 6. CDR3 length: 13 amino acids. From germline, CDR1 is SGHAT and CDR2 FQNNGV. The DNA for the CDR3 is TGTGCCAGCAGCTTAGAACGACAGGGAAGCGCTTTCTTT. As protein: CASSLERQGSAFF.

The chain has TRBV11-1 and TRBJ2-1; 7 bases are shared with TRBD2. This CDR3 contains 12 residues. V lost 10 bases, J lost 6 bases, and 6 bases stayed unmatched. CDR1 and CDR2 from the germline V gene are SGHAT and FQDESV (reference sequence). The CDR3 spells CAIHCGGNEQFF. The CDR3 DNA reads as TGTGCCATCCATTGCGGGGGCAATGAGCAGTTCTTC.

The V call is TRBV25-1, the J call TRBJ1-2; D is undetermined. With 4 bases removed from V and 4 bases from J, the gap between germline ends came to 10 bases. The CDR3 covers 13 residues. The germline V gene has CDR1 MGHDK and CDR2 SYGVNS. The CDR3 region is CASSGATFYGYTF. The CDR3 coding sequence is TGTGCCAGCAGTGGTGCTACTTTCTATGGCTACACCTTC.

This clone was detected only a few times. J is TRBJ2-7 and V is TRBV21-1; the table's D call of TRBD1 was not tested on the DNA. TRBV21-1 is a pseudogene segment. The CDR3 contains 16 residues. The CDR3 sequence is CASSKNRDRGIHEQYF. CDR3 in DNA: TGTGCCAGCAGCAAAAACCGGGACAGAGGAATACACGAGCAGTACTTC.

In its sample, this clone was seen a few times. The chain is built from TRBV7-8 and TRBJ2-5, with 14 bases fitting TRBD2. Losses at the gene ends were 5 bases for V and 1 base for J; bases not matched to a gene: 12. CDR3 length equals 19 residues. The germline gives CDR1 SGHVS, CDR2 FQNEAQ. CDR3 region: CASSIYGLAGGPAQETQYF. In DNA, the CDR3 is TGTGCCAGCAGCATCTACGGACTAGCGGGAGGTCCGGCCCAAGAGACCCAGTACTTC. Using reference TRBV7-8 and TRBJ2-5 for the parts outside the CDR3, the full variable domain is GAGVSQSPRYKVAKRGQDVALRCDPISGHVSLFWYQQALGQGPEFLTYFQNEAQLDKSGLPSDRFFAERPEGSVSTLKIQRTQQEDSAVYLCASSIYGLAGGPAQETQYFGPGTRLLVL.

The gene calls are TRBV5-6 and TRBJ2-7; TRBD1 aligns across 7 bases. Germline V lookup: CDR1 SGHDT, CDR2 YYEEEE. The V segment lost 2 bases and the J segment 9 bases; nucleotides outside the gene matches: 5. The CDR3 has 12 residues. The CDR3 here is CASSLGQARQYF. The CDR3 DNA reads TGTGCCAGCAGCTTAGGACAGGCAAGGCAGTACTTC.

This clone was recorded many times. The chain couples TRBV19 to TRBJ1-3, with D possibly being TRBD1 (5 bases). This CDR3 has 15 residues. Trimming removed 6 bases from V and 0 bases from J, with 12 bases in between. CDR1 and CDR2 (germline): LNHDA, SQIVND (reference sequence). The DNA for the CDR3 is TGTGCCAGTAGACGACAGCCATTCTCTGGAAACACCATATATTTT. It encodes CASRRQPFSGNTIYF.

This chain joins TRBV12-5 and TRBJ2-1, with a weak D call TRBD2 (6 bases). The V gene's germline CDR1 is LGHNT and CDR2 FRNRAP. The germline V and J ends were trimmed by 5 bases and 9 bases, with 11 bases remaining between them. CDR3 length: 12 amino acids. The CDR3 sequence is CASGPVGGEQFF. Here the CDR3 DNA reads TGTGCTAGTGGTCCCGTGGGAGGTGAGCAGTTCTTC.

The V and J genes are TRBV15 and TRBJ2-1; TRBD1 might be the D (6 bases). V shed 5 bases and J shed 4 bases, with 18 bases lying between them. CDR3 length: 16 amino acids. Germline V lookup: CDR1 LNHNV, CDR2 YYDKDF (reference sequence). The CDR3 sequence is CATSPPRARGYNEQFF. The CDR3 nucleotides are TGTGCCACCAGCCCTCCTAGGGCTAGGGGGTACAATGAGCAGTTCTTC.

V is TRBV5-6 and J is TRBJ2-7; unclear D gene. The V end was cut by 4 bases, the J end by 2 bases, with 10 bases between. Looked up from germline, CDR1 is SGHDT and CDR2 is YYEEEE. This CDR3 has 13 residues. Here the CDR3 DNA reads TGTGCCAGCAGCCCTCCCCGGGCCTACGAGCAGTACTTC. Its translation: CASSPPRAYEQYF.

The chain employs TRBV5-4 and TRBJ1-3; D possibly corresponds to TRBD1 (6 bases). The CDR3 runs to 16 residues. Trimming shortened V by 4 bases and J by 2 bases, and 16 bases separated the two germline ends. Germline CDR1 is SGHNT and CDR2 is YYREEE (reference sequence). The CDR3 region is CASSRDTLGAGNTIYF. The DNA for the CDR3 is TGTGCCAGCAGCAGGGACACCCTGGGCGCTGGAAACACCATATATTTT. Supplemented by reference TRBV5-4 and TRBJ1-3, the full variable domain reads ETGVTQSPTHLIKTRGQQVTLRCSSQSGHNTVSWYQQALGQGPQFIFQYYREEENGRGNFPPRFSGLQFPNYSSELNVNALELDDSALYLCASSRDTLGAGNTIYFGEGSWLTVV.

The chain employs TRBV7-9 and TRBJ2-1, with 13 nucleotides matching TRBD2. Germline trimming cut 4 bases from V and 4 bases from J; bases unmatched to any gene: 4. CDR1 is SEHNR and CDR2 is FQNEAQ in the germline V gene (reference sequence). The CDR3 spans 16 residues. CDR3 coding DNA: TGTGCCAGCAGCTCGCAGGGACTAGCGGGATACAATGAGCAGTTCTTC. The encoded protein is CASSSQGLAGYNEQFF.

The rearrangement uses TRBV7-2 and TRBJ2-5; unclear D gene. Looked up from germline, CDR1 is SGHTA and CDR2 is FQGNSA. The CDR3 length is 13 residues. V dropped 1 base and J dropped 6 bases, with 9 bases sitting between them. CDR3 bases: TGTGCCAGCAGCTTAGGACAATTAAAGACCCAGTACTTC. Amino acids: CASSLGQLKTQYF. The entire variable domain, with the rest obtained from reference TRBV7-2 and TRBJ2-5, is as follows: GAGVSQSPSNKVTEKGKDVELRCDPISGHTALYWYRQSLGQGLEFLIYFQGNSAPDKSGLPSDRFSAERTGGSVSTLTIQRTQQEDSAVYLCASSLGQLKTQYFGPGTRLLVL.

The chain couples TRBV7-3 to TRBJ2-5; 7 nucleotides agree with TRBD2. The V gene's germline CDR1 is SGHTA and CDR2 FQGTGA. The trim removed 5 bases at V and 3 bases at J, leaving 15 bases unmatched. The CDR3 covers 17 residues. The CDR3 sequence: CASSPLGGGKEKETQYF. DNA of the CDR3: TGTGCCAGCAGCCCCCTTGGGGGGGGTAAAGAAAAAGAGACCCAGTACTTC.

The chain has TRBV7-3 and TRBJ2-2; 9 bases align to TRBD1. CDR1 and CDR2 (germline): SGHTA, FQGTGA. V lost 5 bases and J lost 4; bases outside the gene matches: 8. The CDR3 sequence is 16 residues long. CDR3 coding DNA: TGTGCCAGCAGCCTACGGGGGGACAGGGTCACCGGGGAGCTGTTTTTT. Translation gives CASSLRGDRVTGELFF.

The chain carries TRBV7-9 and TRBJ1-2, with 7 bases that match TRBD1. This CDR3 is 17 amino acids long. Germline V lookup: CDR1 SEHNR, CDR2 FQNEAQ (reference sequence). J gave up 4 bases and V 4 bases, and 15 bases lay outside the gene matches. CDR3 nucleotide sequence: TGTGCCAGCAGCTCGAACAAGGGACAGACTGATTCCTATGGCTACACCTTC. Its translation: CASSSNKGQTDSYGYTF.

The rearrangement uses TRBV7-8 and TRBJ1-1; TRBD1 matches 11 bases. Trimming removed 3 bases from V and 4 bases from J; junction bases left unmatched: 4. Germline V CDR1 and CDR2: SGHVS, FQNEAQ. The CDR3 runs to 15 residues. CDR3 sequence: CASSLDRGPTTEAFF. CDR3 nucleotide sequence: TGTGCCAGCAGCTTGGACAGGGGGCCGACCACTGAAGCTTTCTTT. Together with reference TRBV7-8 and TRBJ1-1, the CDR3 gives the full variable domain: GAGVSQSPRYKVAKRGQDVALRCDPISGHVSLFWYQQALGQGPEFLTYFQNEAQLDKSGLPSDRFFAERPEGSVSTLKIQRTQQEDSAVYLCASSLDRGPTTEAFFGQGTRLTVV.

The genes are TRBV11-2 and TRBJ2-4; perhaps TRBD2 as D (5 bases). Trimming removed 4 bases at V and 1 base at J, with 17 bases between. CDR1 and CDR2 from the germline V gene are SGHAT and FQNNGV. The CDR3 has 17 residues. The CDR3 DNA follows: TGTGCCAGCAGCTCCAGGACGAGCGGAGCGGCCAAAAACATTCAGTACTTC. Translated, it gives CASSSRTSGAAKNIQYF.

The CDR3, as DNA: TGTGCCAGCAGCTTAGGACAGGGGGCGGTAGAGACCCAGTACTTC. Protein product: CASSLGQGAVETQYF. This chain joins TRBV7-2 and TRBJ2-5, with 10 positions matching TRBD1. The length of the CDR3 is 15 residues. CDR1 and CDR2 from the germline V gene are SGHTA and FQGNSA. Trimming removed 1 base from V and 4 bases from J; junction bases left unmatched: 3.

CDR3 nucleotide sequence: TGTGCCATGGGGAACGGGAACACAGATACGCAGTATTTT. It translates to CAMGNGNTDTQYF. V gene TRBV28 combines with J gene TRBJ2-3, with D possibly matching TRBD2 (5 bases). With 10 bases removed from V and 2 bases from J, the gap between germline ends came to 13 bases. The CDR3 length is 13 residues. CDR1 and CDR2 (germline): MDHEN, SYDVKM.

The CDR3 nucleotides are TGTGCCAGCAGTTACTCGAGTCTAGCCAGCACTGAAGCTTTCTTT. Its translation is CASSYSSLASTEAFF. This sequence joins TRBV6-5 and TRBJ1-1; D is ambiguous. Between the trimmed V and J ends, which lost 0 bases and 4 bases, there was a span of 12 bases. The CDR3 sequence is 15 residues long. The germline CDR1 and CDR2 sequences are MNHEY and SVGAGI.

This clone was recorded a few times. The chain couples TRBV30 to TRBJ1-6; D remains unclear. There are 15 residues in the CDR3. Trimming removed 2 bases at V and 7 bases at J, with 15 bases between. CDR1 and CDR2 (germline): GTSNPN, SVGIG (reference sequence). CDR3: CAWSLGEGPNSPLHF. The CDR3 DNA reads TGTGCCTGGAGTCTCGGAGAGGGTCCGAATTCACCCCTCCACTTT.

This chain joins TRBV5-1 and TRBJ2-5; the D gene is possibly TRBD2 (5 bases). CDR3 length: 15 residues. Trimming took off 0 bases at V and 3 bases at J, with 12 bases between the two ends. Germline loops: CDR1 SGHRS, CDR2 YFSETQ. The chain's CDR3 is CASSLVSGVEETQYF. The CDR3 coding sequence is TGCGCCAGCAGCTTGGTTTCCGGGGTGGAAGAGACCCAGTACTTC.

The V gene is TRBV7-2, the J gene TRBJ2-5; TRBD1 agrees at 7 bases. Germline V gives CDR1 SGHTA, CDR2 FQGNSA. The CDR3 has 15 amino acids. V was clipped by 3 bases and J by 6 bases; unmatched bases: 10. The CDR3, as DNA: TGTGCCAGCAGCTTCGAGGGGGCCCTTTCGAAGACCCAGTACTTC. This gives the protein CASSFEGALSKTQYF.

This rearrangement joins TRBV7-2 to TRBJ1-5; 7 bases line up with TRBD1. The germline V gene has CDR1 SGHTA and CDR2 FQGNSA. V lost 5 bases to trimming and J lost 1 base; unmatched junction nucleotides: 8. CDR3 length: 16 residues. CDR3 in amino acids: CASSPTQTGSNQPQHF. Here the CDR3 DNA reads TGTGCCAGCAGCCCGACCCAGACAGGGAGCAATCAGCCCCAGCATTTT.

The CDR3 loop reads CASSSQGPYSGNTIYF. DNA of the CDR3: TGCGCCAGCAGCTCACAGGGGCCTTACTCTGGAAACACCATATATTTT. The genes are TRBV5-1 and TRBJ1-3; 7 nucleotides agree with TRBD1. This CDR3 comprises 16 residues. Germline values: CDR1 SGHRS, CDR2 YFSETQ. The V and J ends lost 3 bases and 0 bases, in that order; junction bases with no gene match: 6.